The 24 T cell receptor beta chains given below trace back to one sample, sequenced in a study of cytomegalovirus exposure and HLA in healthy donors. Both 60 Vbeta primers and 13 Jbeta primers went into the PCR. Sequencing used immunoSEQ multiplex PCR; TCRdb keeps in-frame clones, though not all of them. Of about 160,000 clones in the sample, approximately 85% were seen once. The sequenced sample consisted of PBMCs. These receptors were collected from a man between 18 and 35 years old in good health and CMV-seropositive.

This clone was counted between two and nine times. This sequence joins TRBV25-1 and TRBJ2-2, with 7 bases fitting TRBD2. Trimming removed 2 bases from V and 1 base from J; junction bases left unmatched: 4. The CDR3 sequence is 16 residues long. CDR1 and CDR2 (germline): MGHDK, SYGVNS. The CDR3 bases are TGTGCCAGCAGTGAAGAGGAGCGGGGGAACACCGGGGAGCTGTTTTTT. This translates into CASSEEERGNTGELFF.

V usage is TRBV6-5 and J usage is TRBJ1-5, with D possibly TRBD1 on 6 matching bases. The germline CDR1 and CDR2 sequences are MNHEY and SVGAGI. CDR3 length equals 16 residues. V was shortened by 4 bases and J by 7 bases, with 20 bases between the two germline ends. The CDR3 nucleotides are TGTGCCAGCAGTTCCATTGACGTGCAGGGGATCCAGCCCCAGCATTTT. The encoded protein is CASSSIDVQGIQPQHF.

The CDR3 DNA is TGTGCCAGCAGCTTGGAACAGGGGGTTGGCAATGAGCAGTTCTTC. Translating gives CASSLEQGVGNEQFF. This chain joins TRBV5-4 and TRBJ2-1; 8 bases are a match to TRBD1. The V segment lost 0 bases and the J segment 6 bases; nucleotides outside the gene matches: 5. CDR3 length equals 15 residues. Germline V gene lookup returns CDR1 SGHNT and CDR2 YYREEE (reference sequence).

The chain employs TRBV7-9 and TRBJ1-1; a possible D gene is TRBD1 (5 bases). CDR1 is SEHNR and CDR2 is FQNEAQ in the germline V gene (reference sequence). The CDR3 has 16 residues. V was cut by 3 bases and J by 3 bases, with 17 bases left in between. CDR3 nucleotides: TGTGCCAGCAGCTTCCCCCCCAGCGGGGGTGACACTGAAGCTTTCTTT. It translates to CASSFPPSGGDTEAFF.

The genes are TRBV10-2 and TRBJ2-7; a possible D gene is TRBD2 (5 bases). The CDR3 is 14 residues long. V dropped 2 bases and J dropped 5 bases, with 13 bases sitting between them. In germline, CDR1 is WSHSY, CDR2 SAAADI. The CDR3 here is CASSENLAVNEQYF. CDR3 DNA sequence: TGCGCCAGCAGTGAGAATCTAGCTGTAAACGAGCAGTACTTC.

The chain combines TRBV19 with TRBJ2-7, with TRBD1 matching 7 bases. There are 14 residues in the CDR3. The trim removed 5 bases at V and 5 bases at J, leaving 9 bases unmatched. The germline V gene has CDR1 LNHDA and CDR2 SQIVND (reference sequence). CDR3 residues: CASSPRDSEHEQYF. CDR3 DNA: TGTGCCAGTAGTCCCCGGGACAGCGAACACGAGCAGTACTTC.

The genes are TRBV11-2 and TRBJ2-1; 11 bases are shared with TRBD2. Germline V gene lookup returns CDR1 SGHAT and CDR2 FQNNGV. V was pared by 0 bases and J by 6 bases, with 4 bases of the junction left unmatched. The CDR3 totals 16 residues. The CDR3 DNA reads as TGTGCCAGCAGCTTAGAAGCTAGCGGGGGGCCCAATGAGCAGTTCTTC. Its translation is CASSLEASGGPNEQFF. The entire variable domain, with the rest obtained from reference TRBV11-2 and TRBJ2-1, is as follows: EAGVAQSPRYKIIEKRQSVAFWCNPISGHATLYWYQQILGQGPKLLIQFQNNGVVDDSQLPKDRFSAERLKGVDSTLKIQPAKLEDSAVYLCASSLEASGGPNEQFFGPGTRLTVL.

The rearrangement uses TRBV7-2 and TRBJ1-4; 7 positions match TRBD1. CDR1 and CDR2 from the germline V gene are SGHTA and FQGNSA. Trimming took 0 bases from V and 8 from J; bases not matched to a gene: 6. The CDR3 is made up of 15 amino acids. CDR3 amino acids: CASSLAQGRAEKLFF. The CDR3 coding sequence is TGTGCCAGCAGCTTAGCACAGGGGCGGGCGGAAAAACTGTTTTTT.

The chain employs TRBV6-5 and TRBJ1-5; D may be TRBD1 (6 bases). Germline V lookup: CDR1 MNHEY, CDR2 SVGAGI. The CDR3 sequence is 14 residues long. V was cut by 8 bases and J by 0 bases, with 11 bases left in between. Written as DNA, the CDR3 is TGTGCCAGCGGGGGCGACTCTAGCAATCAGCCCCAGCATTTT. Translating gives CASGGDSSNQPQHF.

About this clone itself: The sample holds other DNA sequences that translate to the same CDR3. The rearrangement joins TRBV6-5 to TRBJ1-5; D remains ambiguous. The germline gives CDR1 MNHEY, CDR2 SVGAGI. The CDR3 runs to 15 residues. Trimming pared 0 bases from V and 7 bases from J, leaving 13 bases between. The CDR3 nucleotides are TGTGCCAGCAGTTACTCGATGGACTACAACCAGCCCCAGCATTTT. It encodes CASSYSMDYNQPQHF.

This clone was counted only a few times. The rearrangement links TRBV29-1 to TRBJ1-1; D unclear. Germline CDR1 SQVTM, CDR2 ANQGSEA. The CDR3 consists of 11 residues. V gave up 0 bases and J gave up 12 bases, with 11 bases separating them. This chain's CDR3 is CSVEDPGRSFF. The CDR3 region has the DNA TGCAGCGTTGAAGATCCGGGGAGGTCTTTCTTT.

This clone was recorded a few times. The rearrangement joins TRBV5-6 to TRBJ1-2, with 7 bases that match TRBD1. J gave up 4 bases and V 4 bases, and 7 bases lay outside the gene matches. The germline CDR1 and CDR2 sequences are SGHDT and YYEEEE. The CDR3 totals 14 residues. The CDR3 sequence is CASSRSTGPYGYTF. CDR3 sequence (DNA): TGTGCCAGCAGCAGGTCGACAGGGCCCTATGGCTACACCTTC.

CDR3 loop: CASSVAASGGYEQYF. The CDR3 bases are TGTGCCAGCAGCGTAGCGGCTAGCGGGGGGTACGAGCAGTACTTC. The V call is TRBV9, the J call TRBJ2-7, with 11 bases fitting TRBD2. The CDR3 contains 15 residues. Unmatched junction bases numbered 3, after V lost 0 bases and J lost 4 bases. The V gene's germline CDR1 is SGDLS and CDR2 YYNGEE.

The chain is built from TRBV14 and TRBJ1-2; the match to TRBD1 covers 9 bases. The ends lost 0 bases at V and 2 bases at J; junction bases unmatched: 4. The CDR3 has 16 residues. The germline CDR1 and CDR2 sequences are SGHDN and FVKESK. The CDR3 DNA reads as TGTGCCAGCAGCCAAGAAACGGGACAGGGAAACTATGGCTACACCTTC. This codes for CASSQETGQGNYGYTF.

The V and J genes are TRBV7-9 and TRBJ2-6, with D possibly matching TRBD1 (6 bases). Per germline, CDR1 SEHNR and CDR2 FQNEAQ (reference sequence). The CDR3 is 15 amino acids. Trimming took 5 bases from V and 0 from J, leaving 8 bases between them. The CDR3 is CASSAQGSGANVLTF. The CDR3 nucleotides read TGTGCCAGCAGCGCACAGGGCTCTGGGGCCAACGTCCTGACTTTC.

The genes are TRBV4-2 and TRBJ1-6, with TRBD1 matching over 7 bases. This CDR3 spans 15 amino acids. Per germline, CDR1 LGHNA and CDR2 YNFKEQ. V lost 0 bases to trimming and J lost 8 bases; unmatched junction nucleotides: 4. The CDR3 spells CASSQDPGGYSPLHF. CDR3 DNA: TGTGCCAGCAGCCAAGATCCAGGGGGGTATTCACCCCTCCACTTT.

The chain combines TRBV6-5 with TRBJ2-1; D call uncertain. V was pared by 3 bases and J by 6 bases, with 9 bases between. Germline CDR1 and CDR2: MNHEY and SVGAGI. The CDR3 runs 13 residues. DNA for the CDR3: TGTGCCAGCAGTTATTCGCCGGGCAATGAGCAGTTCTTC. It encodes CASSYSPGNEQFF.

This clone is a singleton in its sample. The chain joins TRBV27 to TRBJ1-4, with unresolved D. Looked up from germline, CDR1 is MNHEY and CDR2 is SMNVEV (reference sequence). V lost 5 bases to trimming and J lost 3 bases, with 10 bases between them. The length of the CDR3 is 14 residues. The CDR3 DNA reads as TGTGCCAGCAGTCTACCGGGTCCTAATGAAAAACTGTTTTTT. Its translation: CASSLPGPNEKLFF.

The chain recombines TRBV5-1 with TRBJ1-4; 8 bases fit TRBD1. The CDR3 has 17 amino acids. The J segment lost 2 bases and the V segment lost 1 base, leaving 7 bases of the junction unmatched. In germline, CDR1 is SGHRS, CDR2 YFSETQ. The CDR3 spells CASSLSRTGSTNEKLFF. CDR3 DNA sequence: TGCGCCAGCAGCTTGAGTAGGACAGGGAGCACTAATGAAAAACTGTTTTTT.

This chain joins TRBV11-3 and TRBJ2-7, with 8 bases aligning to TRBD1. From germline, CDR1 is SGHNT and CDR2 YENEEA. CDR3 length: 16 amino acids. The V segment lost 1 base and the J segment 7 bases; nucleotides outside the gene matches: 12. CDR3 residues: CASSLAFWQGAGEQYF. In nucleotides, the CDR3 is TGTGCCAGCAGCTTAGCATTTTGGCAGGGGGCAGGTGAGCAGTACTTC.

The rearrangement joins TRBV4-1 to TRBJ1-6, with D possibly matching TRBD1 (5 bases). The CDR3 length is 15 residues. Germline loops: CDR1 MGHRA, CDR2 YSYEKL. Trimming removed 1 base from V and 7 bases from J, with 11 bases in between. The CDR3 coding sequence is TGCGCCAGCAGCCAAGCCACAGGTGGGAATTCACCCCTCCACTTT. The encoded protein is CASSQATGGNSPLHF.

The chain joins TRBV5-1 to TRBJ2-1; a weak D match, TRBD1 (5 bases). Per the germline V gene, CDR1 is SGHRS and CDR2 is YFSETQ. CDR3 length equals 15 residues. Trimming left V 4 bases short and J 0 bases short, with 11 bases between. The CDR3 nucleotides are TGCGCCAGCAGCCGAGGACAAGACTCCTACAATGAGCAGTTCTTC. Translated: CASSRGQDSYNEQFF.

This clone was detected only once. This chain joins TRBV11-3 and TRBJ2-3; TRBD1 is a possible D gene (5 bases). Per the germline V gene, CDR1 is SGHNT and CDR2 is YENEEA. Trimming stripped 6 bases from V and 0 bases from J, with 19 bases between. CDR3 size: 17 residues. Written as DNA, the CDR3 is TGTGCCAGCAGTCCTGAGACAGTCATCACTAGCACAGATACGCAGTATTTT. This gives the protein CASSPETVITSTDTQYF.

V is TRBV5-1 and J is TRBJ2-5; perhaps TRBD1 as D (5 bases). The germline V gene encodes CDR1 SGHRS and CDR2 YFSETQ. There are 14 residues in the CDR3. Trimming removed 0 bases at V and 0 bases at J, with 6 bases between. The CDR3 DNA reads TGCGCCAGCAGCTTGGAAGGGGACCAAGAGACCCAGTACTTC. Encoded protein: CASSLEGDQETQYF.